These 20 T cell receptor beta chains were all obtained from the same sample, sequenced in a study of OX40 agonist ivuxolimab in advanced cancers. Generated by immunoSEQ multiplex PCR, the TCRdb table keeps only in-frame clones and is missing some. This sample has approximately 40,000 clones, with more than 75% found just once. Sample: CD4+ or CD8+ T cells sorted from blood, taken in a trial of the OX40 agonist ivuxolimab. The receptors derive from an adult with an advanced solid tumor such as melanoma, head and neck, liver or kidney cancer.

The chain uses TRBV13 and TRBJ2-1; maybe TRBD2 (5 bases). CDR3 length equals 13 residues. V shed 8 bases and J shed 5 bases, with 13 bases lying between them. From germline, CDR1 is PRHDT and CDR2 FYEKMQ (reference sequence). The CDR3 DNA reads TGTGCCAGCCTCCTCACTAGGCACAATGAGCAGTTCTTC. Protein: CASLLTRHNEQFF.

V gene TRBV28 combines with J gene TRBJ1-4; a weak D match, TRBD1 (5 bases). Germline V CDR1 and CDR2: MDHEN, SYDVKM. The CDR3 is 16 residues long. Trimming pared 4 bases from V and 0 bases from J, leaving 12 bases between. CDR3 residues: CASSSATESTNEKLFF. The CDR3 DNA reads as TGTGCCAGCAGTTCCGCGACAGAATCAACTAATGAAAAACTGTTTTTT.

DNA for the CDR3: TGTGCCAGCAGTCCAGTACCGGGACAGGGGATCTACGAGCAGTACTTC. Protein product: CASSPVPGQGIYEQYF. This chain connects TRBV2 to TRBJ2-7, with 10 bases that match TRBD1. The V and J ends lost 5 bases and 3 bases, in that order; junction bases with no gene match: 10. Germline loops: CDR1 SNHLY, CDR2 FYNNEI. The CDR3 runs to 16 residues.

This clone was detected only a few times. The rearrangement joins TRBV19 to TRBJ2-7, with a possible D match to TRBD1 (6 bases). Germline V lookup: CDR1 LNHDA, CDR2 SQIVND (reference sequence). CDR3 length: 14 residues. V lost 5 bases and J 7 bases, leaving 18 bases between the germline ends. The CDR3 DNA is TGTGCCAGTAGTCCCCGGGCAGGGGCGAGAGAGCAGTACTTC. Protein sequence: CASSPRAGAREQYF.

The CDR3 nucleotides are TGTGCCATCAGTGGGGGGGGCGGGAGTTCCTACGAGCAGTACTTC. Amino acids: CAISGGGGSSYEQYF. J is TRBJ2-7 and V is TRBV10-3, with TRBD2 as a possible D gene (7 bases). Germline lookup yields CDR1 ENHRY and CDR2 SYGVKD. The CDR3 totals 15 residues. V was clipped by 4 bases and J by 1 base, with 14 bases between them.

The chain uses TRBV9 and TRBJ1-5; D ambiguous. Looked up from germline, CDR1 is SGDLS and CDR2 is YYNGEE. This CDR3 spans 13 amino acids. Trimming took off 3 bases at V and 2 bases at J, with 6 bases between the two ends. The CDR3 sequence is CASSGNGNQPQHF. DNA for the CDR3: TGTGCCAGCAGCGGAAACGGCAATCAGCCCCAGCATTTT.

As for this clone: Other DNA sequences in this sample translate to the same CDR3. The V and J genes are TRBV7-9 and TRBJ2-2, with 10 bases lining up with TRBD1. This CDR3 contains 17 residues. J gave up 0 bases and V 6 bases, and 7 bases lay outside the gene matches. CDR1 and CDR2 (germline): SEHNR, FQNEAQ (reference sequence). The CDR3 DNA follows: TGTGCCAGCAGAGGGACAGGGGCCCAGTCGAACACCGGGGAGCTGTTTTTT. Its protein product is CASRGTGAQSNTGELFF.

V and J are TRBV18 and TRBJ1-4, with 7 nucleotides matching TRBD1. V shed 5 bases, J shed 0 bases, and the junction held 0 bases outside the gene matches. The CDR3 loop spans 14 amino acids. Germline CDR1 and CDR2: KGHSH and LQKENI. CDR3 amino acids: CASSGQATNEKLFF. The CDR3 DNA is TGTGCCAGCTCAGGACAGGCAACTAATGAAAAACTGTTTTTT.

The chain carries TRBV10-3 and TRBJ2-2; the match to TRBD1 covers 7 bases. CDR3 length: 15 residues. Germline V gene lookup returns CDR1 ENHRY and CDR2 SYGVKD. V shed 10 bases and J 0 bases; nucleotides not matched to a gene: 8. The CDR3 nucleotides are TGTGCCACCCACCCGGGACAGACGAACACCGGGGAGCTGTTTTTT. Translated, it gives CATHPGQTNTGELFF.

The chain employs TRBV30 and TRBJ2-7, with 10 bases matching TRBD1. Per the germline V gene, CDR1 is GTSNPN and CDR2 is SVGIG (reference sequence). Unmatched junction bases numbered 7, after V lost 4 bases and J lost 1 base. This CDR3 has 15 amino acids. CDR3 nucleotide sequence: TGTGCCTGGATTCTACGGGACAGGGGTTCCTACGAGCAGTACTTC. It yields the protein CAWILRDRGSYEQYF.

This clone has a single count. V usage is TRBV10-3 and J usage is TRBJ2-7; 9 bases are a match to TRBD2. Germline CDR1 is ENHRY and CDR2 is SYGVKD. The V gene end was trimmed by 2 bases and the J gene end by 4 bases; junction bases not matched to a gene: 9. This CDR3 has 16 residues. This CDR3 is CAISEDSGSNGYEQYF. The CDR3 bases are TGTGCCATCAGTGAGGATAGCGGGAGCAACGGGTACGAGCAGTACTTC.

This chain connects TRBV4-1 to TRBJ2-3; D is unclear. The CDR3 sequence is 14 residues long. V lost 1 base, J lost 2 bases, and 7 bases lay in between. Germline V gene sequence: CDR1 MGHRA, CDR2 YSYEKL. CDR3 region: CASSQAGYTDTQYF. CDR3 DNA sequence: TGCGCCAGCAGCCAAGCAGGTTACACAGATACGCAGTATTTT.

The CDR3 DNA reads TGTGCCAGCAGTTACTCGAGGTTCGGGGTGAGGGAGACCCAGTACTTC. Translation gives CASSYSRFGVRETQYF. The chain joins TRBV6-5 to TRBJ2-5; D may be TRBD2 (5 bases). The CDR3 extends over 16 amino acids. Trimming took off 0 bases at V and 5 bases at J, with 16 bases between the two ends. The germline CDR1 and CDR2 sequences are MNHEY and SVGAGI.

The chain is built from TRBV7-9 and TRBJ2-7; maybe TRBD1 (5 bases). This CDR3 is built from 13 residues. V was pared by 5 bases and J by 2 bases, with 10 bases between. Germline V gene sequence: CDR1 SEHNR, CDR2 FQNEAQ (reference sequence). The CDR3: CASSPAGTYEQYF. DNA of the CDR3: TGTGCCAGCAGCCCTGCAGGGACCTACGAGCAGTACTTC.

This clone came up a few times. The gene calls are TRBV29-1 and TRBJ1-5; TRBD1 might be the D (5 bases). CDR3 length: 14 residues. Between the trimmed V and J ends, which lost 6 bases and 2 bases, there was a span of 14 bases. Germline CDR1 is SQVTM and CDR2 is ANQGSEA. The CDR3 DNA reads TGCAGCGTAGCGATGGGGACGGGCAATCAGCCCCAGCATTTT. Its protein is CSVAMGTGNQPQHF.

J is TRBJ2-5 and V is TRBV14, with 11 bases identical to TRBD1. Trimming removed 3 bases from V and 4 bases from J; junction bases left unmatched: 7. This CDR3 contains 16 residues. In germline, CDR1 is SGHDN, CDR2 FVKESK. CDR3 sequence reads: CASSHYGQGARETQYF. The CDR3 DNA reads as TGTGCCAGCAGCCATTATGGACAGGGGGCGCGAGAGACCCAGTACTTC.

This chain connects TRBV4-1 to TRBJ2-1, with TRBD1 identical over 9 bases. The CDR3 totals 15 residues. V was clipped by 4 bases and J by 3 bases; unmatched bases: 4. The germline V gene has CDR1 MGHRA and CDR2 YSYEKL. Written as DNA, the CDR3 is TGCGCCAGCAGCCCGGACAGGGGAATCTACAATGAGCAGTTCTTC. Amino acid sequence: CASSPDRGIYNEQFF.

The chain carries TRBV5-1 and TRBJ1-5; TRBD1 might be the D (5 bases). Germline CDR1 SGHRS, CDR2 YFSETQ. CDR3 length equals 17 residues. Trimming removed 10 bases at V and 5 bases at J, with 28 bases between. CDR3 loop: CAVHPTAQPINHQPQHF. The CDR3, as DNA: TGCGCCGTTCATCCGACAGCACAACCTATCAATCATCAGCCCCAGCATTTT.

V and J are TRBV6-5 and TRBJ1-1; D unclear. Germline assignment: CDR1 MNHEY and CDR2 SVGAGI. The CDR3 covers 13 residues. V was pared by 6 bases and J by 1 base, with 9 bases between. This CDR3 is CASRLGQNTEAFF. Here the CDR3 DNA reads TGTGCCAGCAGACTTGGGCAGAACACTGAAGCTTTCTTT.

The rearrangement uses TRBV11-2 and TRBJ2-5; no clear D. CDR1 is SGHAT and CDR2 is FQNNGV in the germline V gene. Trimming removed 1 base from V and 5 bases from J, with 11 bases in between. There are 14 residues in the CDR3. The CDR3 sequence is CASSLVYGRETQYF. The CDR3 DNA reads as TGTGCCAGCAGCTTAGTGTACGGCCGGGAGACCCAGTACTTC.